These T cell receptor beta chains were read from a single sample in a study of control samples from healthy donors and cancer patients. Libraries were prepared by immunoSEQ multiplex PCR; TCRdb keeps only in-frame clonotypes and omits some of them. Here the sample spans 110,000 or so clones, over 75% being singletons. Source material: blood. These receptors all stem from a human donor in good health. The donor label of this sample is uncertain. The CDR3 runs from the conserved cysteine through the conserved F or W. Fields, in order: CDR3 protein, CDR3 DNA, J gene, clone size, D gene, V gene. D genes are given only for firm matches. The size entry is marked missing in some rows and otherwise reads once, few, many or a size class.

CDR3 protein: CASSQPGDLNYEQYF
CDR3 DNA: TGCGCCAGCAGTCAACCAGGTGACCTTAACTACGAGCAGTACTTC
J gene: TRBJ2-7
clone size: -
D gene: -
V gene: TRBV23-1

CDR3 protein: CASSHTNTDTQYF
CDR3 DNA: TGTGCCAGCAGCCACACTAACACAGATACGCAGTATTTT
J gene: TRBJ2-3
clone size: once
D gene: -
V gene: TRBV12-3/TRBV12-4

CDR3 protein: CASSYSGIYNEQFF
CDR3 DNA: TGTGCCAGCAGTTACAGCGGGATTTACAATGAGCAGTTCTTC
J gene: TRBJ2-1
clone size: -
D gene: TRBD2
V gene: TRBV6-2/TRBV6-3

CDR3 protein: CASREGLFSYEQYF
CDR3 DNA: TGTGCCAGCAGAGAGGGACTGTTCTCCTACGAGCAGTACTTC
J gene: TRBJ2-7
clone size: -
D gene: -
V gene: TRBV6-5

CDR3 protein: CASSLSRGYTEAFF
CDR3 DNA: TGTGCCAGCAGCTTAAGCAGGGGTTACACTGAAGCTTTCTTT
J gene: TRBJ1-1
clone size: -
D gene: -
V gene: TRBV7-9

CDR3 protein: CASSGPPGGAMAEAFF
CDR3 DNA: TGTGCCAGCAGTGGCCCCCCGGGGGGGGCGATGGCTGAAGCTTTCTTT
J gene: TRBJ1-1
clone size: -
D gene: -
V gene: TRBV2

CDR3 protein: CASSYSTWASPLHF
CDR3 DNA: TGTGCCAGCAGTTACTCCACGTGGGCCTCACCCCTCCACTTT
J gene: TRBJ1-6
clone size: -
D gene: -
V gene: TRBV6-5

CDR3 protein: CASSFRMGAGGELFF
CDR3 DNA: TGTGCCAGCAGTTTCAGGATGGGTGCTGGCGGGGAGCTGTTTTTT
J gene: TRBJ2-2
clone size: -
D gene: -
V gene: TRBV28

CDR3 protein: CASRTGDSNYGYTF
CDR3 DNA: TGTGCCAGCAGGACAGGGGACTCTAACTATGGCTACACCTTC
J gene: TRBJ1-2
clone size: -
D gene: TRBD1
V gene: TRBV6-5

CDR3 protein: CASSLTGGNTEAFF
CDR3 DNA: TGTGCCAGCAGCTTGACAGGGGGGAACACTGAAGCTTTCTTT
J gene: TRBJ1-1
clone size: -
D gene: TRBD1
V gene: TRBV7-9

CDR3 protein: CASSQGQGDQGAFF
CDR3 DNA: TGTGCCAGCAGCCAGGGACAGGGGGATCAAGGGGCTTTCTTT
J gene: TRBJ1-1
clone size: once
D gene: TRBD1
V gene: TRBV3-1/TRBV3-2

CDR3 protein: CASSFLGNSPLHF
CDR3 DNA: TGTGCCAGCAGCTTTCTCGGTAATTCACCCCTCCACTTT
J gene: TRBJ1-6
clone size: -
D gene: -
V gene: TRBV7-2

CDR3 protein: CASSEFSAVDGYTF
CDR3 DNA: TGTGCCAGCAGTGAATTCAGCGCAGTGGATGGCTACACCTTC
J gene: TRBJ1-2
clone size: -
D gene: -
V gene: TRBV6-1

CDR3 protein: CASSELRGGNQPQHF
CDR3 DNA: TGTGCCAGCAGTGAATTAAGGGGGGGCAATCAGCCCCAGCATTTT
J gene: TRBJ1-5
clone size: -
D gene: -
V gene: TRBV6-1

CDR3 protein: CASSPSQVRTGELFF
CDR3 DNA: TGTGCCAGCTCCCCCTCACAGGTCCGCACCGGGGAGCTGTTTTTT
J gene: TRBJ2-2
clone size: -
D gene: -
V gene: TRBV11-3

CDR3 protein: CASAPVEAAYGYTF
CDR3 DNA: TGTGCCAGCGCACCGGTGGAGGCGGCTTATGGCTACACCTTC
J gene: TRBJ1-2
clone size: -
D gene: -
V gene: TRBV7-9

CDR3 protein: CASSERGIALGEQFF
CDR3 DNA: TGCGCCAGCAGTGAGCGGGGGATTGCGCTTGGTGAGCAGTTCTTC
J gene: TRBJ2-1
clone size: -
D gene: -
V gene: TRBV10-2

CDR3 protein: CSASRGGSLSYEQYF
CDR3 DNA: TGCAGTGCTAGTCGGGGGGGGTCCCTCTCCTACGAGCAGTACTTC
J gene: TRBJ2-7
clone size: -
D gene: TRBD2
V gene: TRBV20-1

CDR3 protein: CASREQSGFANYGYTF
CDR3 DNA: TGTGCCAGCAGGGAACAGTCAGGGTTTGCTAACTATGGCTACACCTTC
J gene: TRBJ1-2
clone size: -
D gene: -
V gene: TRBV6-4

CDR3 protein: CAISEGVGTGARNQPQHF
CDR3 DNA: TGTGCCATCAGTGAGGGCGTTGGTACGGGTGCTCGCAATCAGCCCCAGCATTTT
J gene: TRBJ1-5
clone size: -
D gene: -
V gene: TRBV10-3

CDR3 protein: CASIPRDRARNAEAFF
CDR3 DNA: TGTGCCAGCATACCCCGGGACAGGGCTCGAAACGCTGAAGCTTTCTTT
J gene: TRBJ1-1
clone size: -
D gene: TRBD1
V gene: TRBV19

CDR3 protein: CASSPNGQGANTQYF
CDR3 DNA: TGTGCCAGCTCACCTAACGGACAGGGGGCAAATACGCAGTATTTT
J gene: TRBJ2-3
clone size: once
D gene: TRBD1
V gene: TRBV18

CDR3 protein: CASSLWGRGELFF
CDR3 DNA: TGTGCCAGCAGCCTCTGGGGTCGCGGGGAGCTGTTTTTT
J gene: TRBJ2-2
clone size: -
D gene: -
V gene: TRBV7-2

CDR3 protein: CAVQLLGKAFF
CDR3 DNA: TGTGCCGTACAGCTGCTCGGAAAAGCTTTCTTT
J gene: TRBJ1-1
clone size: -
D gene: -
V gene: TRBV25-1

CDR3 protein: CASSFGSGVETQYF
CDR3 DNA: TGCGCCAGCAGCTTCGGTAGCGGGGTAGAGACCCAGTACTTC
J gene: TRBJ2-5
clone size: once
D gene: TRBD2
V gene: TRBV5-1

CDR3 protein: CATSRDRGNTEAFF
CDR3 DNA: TGTGCCACCAGCAGAGACAGGGGGAACACTGAAGCTTTCTTT
J gene: TRBJ1-1
clone size: once
D gene: -
V gene: TRBV15

CDR3 protein: CASRPQWDSPLHF
CDR3 DNA: TGCGCCAGCAGGCCCCAGTGGGATTCACCCCTCCACTTT
J gene: TRBJ1-6
clone size: -
D gene: -
V gene: TRBV5-1

CDR3 protein: CASSSQETQYF
CDR3 DNA: TGTGCCAGCAGCTCGCAAGAGACCCAGTACTTC
J gene: TRBJ2-5
clone size: -
D gene: -
V gene: TRBV9

CDR3 protein: CASSSQETHTDTQYF
CDR3 DNA: TGTGCCAGCAGTTCCCAAGAGACCCACACAGATACGCAGTATTTT
J gene: TRBJ2-3
clone size: -
D gene: -
V gene: TRBV28

CDR3 protein: CASSSPGRGDIEKLFF
CDR3 DNA: TGTGCCAGCAGCTCCCCGGGCCGAGGGGACATTGAAAAACTGTTTTTT
J gene: TRBJ1-4
clone size: -
D gene: -
V gene: TRBV9

CDR3 protein: CASRMGTGNTEAFF
CDR3 DNA: TGTGCCAGCAGGATGGGAACAGGAAACACTGAAGCTTTCTTT
J gene: TRBJ1-1
clone size: -
D gene: -
V gene: TRBV3-1/TRBV3-2

CDR3 protein: CASSLGPEKLFF
CDR3 DNA: TGTGCCAGCAGTTTGGGGCCAGAAAAACTGTTTTTT
J gene: TRBJ1-4
clone size: -
D gene: -
V gene: TRBV6-6

CDR3 protein: CASTASADRPLHF
CDR3 DNA: TGTGCCAGCACGGCCAGCGCCGATAGACCCCTCCACTTT
J gene: TRBJ1-6
clone size: -
D gene: -
V gene: TRBV6-5

CDR3 protein: CASSLGGVGTDTQYF
CDR3 DNA: TGCGCCAGCAGCTTGGGCGGGGTTGGCACAGATACGCAGTATTTT
J gene: TRBJ2-3
clone size: -
D gene: -
V gene: TRBV5-1

CDR3 protein: CASIRAGAGELFF
CDR3 DNA: TGTGCCAGCATCAGGGCCGGCGCCGGGGAGCTGTTTTTT
J gene: TRBJ2-2
clone size: -
D gene: -
V gene: TRBV2

CDR3 protein: CASSASSYEQYF
CDR3 DNA: TGTGCCAGCAGTGCCTCTTCCTACGAGCAGTACTTC
J gene: TRBJ2-7
clone size: -
D gene: -
V gene: TRBV2